The next 19 T cell receptor beta chains were all read from a single sample in a study of cytomegalovirus exposure and HLA in healthy donors. Here immunoSEQ multiplex PCR was the method, and the copy in TCRdb shows in-frame clones only, minus some. The sample comprises more than 90,000 clones, approximately 88% of which are singletons, and 1.5% to 2% rests with the top ten. The material sequenced was PBMCs. The receptors come from a young man in good health and CMV-seronegative.

This clone was seen a few times. The chain links TRBV6-4 to TRBJ2-3, with D perhaps matching TRBD2 (7 bases). V lost 4 bases, J lost 6 bases, and 17 bases lay in between. CDR1 and CDR2 (germline): MRHNA, SNTAGT. This CDR3 contains 15 residues. This CDR3 reads CASSVERGASDTQYF. The CDR3 DNA is TGTGCCAGCAGTGTGGAACGGGGGGCTAGTGATACGCAGTATTTT.

The chain carries TRBV28 and TRBJ2-2; 8 nucleotides line up with TRBD1. Germline V gene lookup returns CDR1 MDHEN and CDR2 SYDVKM. The CDR3 consists of 16 residues. J lost 4 bases, V lost 3 bases, and 7 bases had no gene match. CDR3 in amino acids: CASSLGQGAATGELFF. In DNA, the CDR3 is TGTGCCAGCAGTTTGGGGCAGGGGGCCGCCACCGGGGAGCTGTTTTTT.

This chain joins TRBV11-2 and TRBJ2-7; 8 nucleotides line up with TRBD1. The germline V gene encodes CDR1 SGHAT and CDR2 FQNNGV. The CDR3 is 14 residues long. Trimming cost V 1 base and J 3 bases; bases outside gene matches: 2. Written as DNA, the CDR3 is TGTGCCAGCAGCTTAGTCGGACAGGGCTACGAGCAGTACTTC. It encodes CASSLVGQGYEQYF.

The chain is built from TRBV6-5 and TRBJ2-7; 7 nucleotides line up with TRBD2. The germline CDR1 and CDR2 sequences are MNHEY and SVGAGI. This CDR3 has 13 amino acids. After removal of 1 base from V and 5 bases from J, the junction contained 2 bases not matched to a gene. In DNA, the CDR3 is TGTGCCAGCAGTTACTTCGCGGGGGACGAGCAGTACTTC. Protein sequence: CASSYFAGDEQYF.

This clone was observed once. The CDR3 here is CASSYVPQGSTYGYTF. The CDR3 coding sequence is TGTGCCAGCAGTTACGTACCTCAGGGGTCTACCTATGGCTACACCTTC. The chain uses TRBV6-5 and TRBJ1-2, with D perhaps TRBD1 (6 bases). Germline CDR1 is MNHEY and CDR2 is SVGAGI. Trimming stripped 2 bases from V and 4 bases from J, with 17 bases between. The CDR3 is 16 residues long.

The chain carries TRBV11-3 and TRBJ2-7, with D maybe TRBD2 (6 bases). Germline assignment: CDR1 SGHNT and CDR2 YENEEA. The V end lost 4 bases, the J end lost 0 bases, and 13 bases lay between the germline ends. CDR3 length: 15 amino acids. This chain's CDR3 is CASSSPFGSSYEQYF. CDR3 bases: TGTGCCAGCAGCTCACCCTTCGGGAGCTCCTACGAGCAGTACTTC.

The chain couples TRBV9 to TRBJ1-5; maybe TRBD1 (6 bases). The CDR3 spans 13 residues. Germline CDR1 is SGDLS and CDR2 is YYNGEE. Trimming removed 4 bases at V and 5 bases at J, with 10 bases between. In nucleotides, the CDR3 is TGTGCCAGCAGCCAGACAGGAGATCAGCCCCAGCATTTT. As protein: CASSQTGDQPQHF.

V and J are TRBV9 and TRBJ2-1; 10 nucleotides line up with TRBD1. V lost 7 bases, J lost 10 bases, and 8 bases stayed unmatched. Germline assignment: CDR1 SGDLS and CDR2 YYNGEE. The CDR3 runs 13 residues. Here the CDR3 reads CASQRQGAKEQFF. In nucleotides, the CDR3 is TGTGCCAGCCAAAGACAGGGGGCAAAAGAGCAGTTCTTC.

The chain carries TRBV28 and TRBJ2-7, with 9 nucleotides matching TRBD1. Germline V gene lookup returns CDR1 MDHEN and CDR2 SYDVKM. This CDR3 spans 14 amino acids. V dropped 7 bases and J dropped 2; count of bases not matched to a gene: 6. CDR3 loop: CASKMDRGPYEQYF. CDR3 DNA: TGTGCCAGCAAGATGGACAGGGGACCCTACGAGCAGTACTTC.

This rearrangement joins TRBV5-1 to TRBJ2-7, with 7 bases that match TRBD2. This CDR3 is built from 16 residues. The germline CDR1 and CDR2 sequences are SGHRS and YFSETQ. J lost 7 bases, V lost 6 bases, and 19 bases had no gene match. The CDR3 sequence: CASTPGSREGRREQYF. The CDR3 DNA follows: TGCGCCAGCACCCCAGGTTCGAGGGAGGGCCGTCGGGAGCAGTACTTC.

The genes are TRBV5-6 and TRBJ2-7; TRBD1 matches at 10 bases. The junction had 4 bases not matched to a gene; V was cut back by 5 bases and J by 2 bases. There are 14 residues in the CDR3. Germline values: CDR1 SGHDT, CDR2 YYEEEE. The CDR3 DNA sequence: TGTGCCAGCAGTGAAGGGACAGGGGCCTACGAGCAGTACTTC. Translating gives CASSEGTGAYEQYF.

J is TRBJ1-4 and V is TRBV19; 10 bases line up with TRBD1. This CDR3 spans 16 amino acids. V was pared by 4 bases and J by 2 bases, with 4 bases of the junction left unmatched. Germline V gives CDR1 LNHDA, CDR2 SQIVND (reference sequence). CDR3 residues: CASSTTGGITNEKLFF. As DNA, the CDR3 is TGTGCCAGTAGTACGACAGGGGGCATCACTAATGAAAAACTGTTTTTT.

The V call is TRBV7-9, the J call TRBJ1-2, with 7 nucleotides matching TRBD1. The CDR3 extends over 13 amino acids. Germline V CDR1 and CDR2: SEHNR, FQNEAQ (reference sequence). The ends lost 4 bases at V and 3 bases at J; junction bases unmatched: 2. The CDR3, as DNA: TGTGCCAGCAGCTCAACAGGGGACTATGGCTACACCTTC. This translates into CASSSTGDYGYTF.

The genes are TRBV19 and TRBJ2-3; maybe TRBD1 (5 bases). Looked up from germline, CDR1 is LNHDA and CDR2 is SQIVND (reference sequence). V was shortened by 3 bases and J by 6 bases, with 10 bases between the two germline ends. The CDR3 contains 13 residues. CDR3 DNA sequence: TGTGCCAGTAGTATTAGGGGTGGCGATACGCAGTATTTT. This gives the protein CASSIRGGDTQYF.

This clone was seen more than once but under ten times. CDR3 in DNA: TGTGCTAGTGGCCGTAGTGATTTCTCTGGGGCCAACGTCCTGACTTTC. Translated, it gives CASGRSDFSGANVLTF. V usage is TRBV12-5 and J usage is TRBJ2-6; D remains unclear. Germline assignment: CDR1 LGHNT and CDR2 FRNRAP. V was trimmed by 6 bases and J by 0 bases, leaving 12 bases between them. The CDR3 is made up of 16 amino acids.

This chain's CDR3 is CASFTPGIGTGELFF. The CDR3 DNA reads as TGTGCCAGCTTCACCCCCGGGATCGGCACCGGGGAGCTGTTTTTT. J is TRBJ2-2 and V is TRBV7-6; perhaps TRBD2 as D (5 bases). Trimming removed 8 bases at V and 4 bases at J, with 17 bases between. Per the germline V gene, CDR1 is SGHVS and CDR2 is FNYEAQ. The CDR3 contains 15 residues.

V and J are TRBV5-5 and TRBJ2-7; TRBD1 might be the D (5 bases). This CDR3 is 11 amino acids long. Germline-derived CDR1 and CDR2 are SGHKS and YYEKEE (reference sequence). The CDR3 coding sequence is TGTGCCAGCAGCTTGGGCACAGGCTTTCTGGTC. Amino acid sequence: CASSLGTGFLV.

This chain links TRBV27 with TRBJ2-7; possibly TRBD2 for D (6 bases). The CDR3 is made up of 13 amino acids. V was trimmed by 7 bases and J by 3 bases, leaving 13 bases between them. Germline loops: CDR1 MNHEY, CDR2 SMNVEV (reference sequence). The CDR3 is CASTSGGDYEQYF. The CDR3 DNA sequence: TGTGCCAGCACTTCGGGCGGGGACTACGAGCAGTACTTC.

The gene calls are TRBV7-2 and TRBJ1-2, with D perhaps TRBD1 (6 bases). The CDR3 runs to 15 residues. From germline, CDR1 is SGHTA and CDR2 FQGNSA. V lost 5 bases, J lost 0 bases, and 13 bases lay in between. CDR3 DNA sequence: TGTGCCAGCAGCCCGAGGACAGCGACTAACTATGGCTACACCTTC. It translates to CASSPRTATNYGYTF.